In its sample, the clone carrying this T cell receptor beta chain was seen a few times. The source of the sample is a study of T cell changes during pregnancy in multiple sclerosis. Looked up from germline, CDR1 is SGDLS and CDR2 is YYNGEE. This CDR3 is built from 17 residues. J was trimmed by 2 bases and V by 7 bases; bases with no gene match: 14. Produced via immunoSEQ multiplex PCR; TCRdb's table is partial and in-frame only. The sample contains some 52,000 clones, 85% to 95% of which appear only once. This TCR was sampled from a female donor with multiple sclerosis, enrolled in a pregnancy study. This sample comprised CD4+ T cells from peripheral blood mononuclear cells, obtained in the third trimester of pregnancy. The V call is TRBV9, the J call TRBJ2-7; 11 bases map to TRBD1. The CDR3 loop reads CASSGQGASGLAYEQYF. The DNA for the CDR3 is TGTGCCAGCTCCGGACAGGGGGCTTCGGGGTTAGCCTACGAGCAGTACTTC.